These T cell receptor beta chains were read from a single sample in a study of blood T cell repertoires in COVID-19. The method was immunoSEQ multiplex PCR; TCRdb's version includes in-frame clones alone and lacks a portion of them. The sample holds about 170,000 clones, about 85% seen once. Sequenced sample: peripheral blood. Source of these receptors: an elderly woman with COVID-19, enrolled during active disease. Both conserved end residues are part of each CDR3. Each record gives: clone size, V gene, J gene, CDR3 length, D gene, CDR3 protein, CDR3 DNA. D genes are given only for firm matches. Rows may omit the clone size; those that give it use once, few, many or a size class.

abundance: -
v_gene: TRBV10-1
j_gene: TRBJ2-5
len: 14
d_gene: TRBD1
CDR3aa: CASSGDRGQETQYF
CDR3nt: TGCGCCAGCAGTGGGGACAGGGGGCAAGAGACCCAGTACTTC

abundance: -
v_gene: TRBV6-1
j_gene: TRBJ1-2
len: 14
d_gene: -
CDR3aa: CASSEVRQNYGYTF
CDR3nt: TGTGCCAGCAGTGAAGTCAGGCAGAACTATGGCTACACCTTC

abundance: -
v_gene: TRBV27
j_gene: TRBJ2-5
len: 15
d_gene: TRBD2
CDR3aa: CASSLGGSGGETQYF
CDR3nt: TGTGCCAGCAGTTTGGGGGGGTCTGGGGGAGAGACCCAGTACTTC

abundance: -
v_gene: TRBV9
j_gene: TRBJ2-7
len: 11
d_gene: -
CDR3aa: CASGSSYEQYF
CDR3nt: TGTGCCAGCGGGAGCTCCTACGAGCAGTACTTC

abundance: -
v_gene: TRBV5-1
j_gene: TRBJ1-2
len: 16
d_gene: TRBD1
CDR3aa: CASSSNPGQQRYGYTF
CDR3nt: TGCGCCAGCAGCTCGAATCCGGGACAGCAGCGCTATGGCTACACCTTC

abundance: -
v_gene: TRBV18
j_gene: TRBJ1-1
len: 13
d_gene: -
CDR3aa: CASSPRSGTEAFF
CDR3nt: TGTGCCAGCTCCCCTCGCTCGGGGACTGAAGCTTTCTTT

abundance: -
v_gene: TRBV19
j_gene: TRBJ1-2
len: 14
d_gene: TRBD1
CDR3aa: CASSLGTGNYGYTF
CDR3nt: TGTGCCAGTAGTCTGGGGACAGGGAACTATGGCTACACCTTC

abundance: -
v_gene: TRBV28
j_gene: TRBJ1-6
len: 13
d_gene: -
CDR3aa: CASSLLRGSPLHF
CDR3nt: TGTGCCAGCAGTTTGCTCAGGGGCTCACCCCTCCACTTT

abundance: -
v_gene: TRBV19
j_gene: TRBJ2-2
len: 15
d_gene: -
CDR3aa: CASSPQTITGGELFF
CDR3nt: TGTGCCAGTAGTCCTCAGACTATAACGGGCGGGGAGCTGTTTTTT

abundance: -
v_gene: TRBV12-3/TRBV12-4
j_gene: TRBJ2-5
len: 13
d_gene: -
CDR3aa: CASSHDTGRTQYF
CDR3nt: TGTGCCAGCAGTCACGACACAGGGAGGACCCAGTACTTC

abundance: -
v_gene: TRBV6-1
j_gene: TRBJ1-6
len: 15
d_gene: TRBD1
CDR3aa: CASSEVGQGISPLHF
CDR3nt: TGTGCCAGCAGTGAAGTGGGACAGGGGATTTCACCCCTCCACTTT

abundance: -
v_gene: TRBV18
j_gene: TRBJ1-2
len: 15
d_gene: -
CDR3aa: CASSPNRGSGYGYTF
CDR3nt: TGTGCCAGCTCACCAAACCGGGGGTCCGGGTATGGCTACACCTTC

abundance: few
v_gene: TRBV19
j_gene: TRBJ1-3
len: 14
d_gene: -
CDR3aa: CASWGDLSGNTIYF
CDR3nt: TGTGCCAGTTGGGGGGACCTCTCTGGAAACACCATATATTTT

abundance: -
v_gene: TRBV6-5
j_gene: TRBJ2-7
len: 14
d_gene: -
CDR3aa: CASSYASGTREQYF
CDR3nt: TGTGCCAGCAGTTACGCCAGCGGCACGCGCGAGCAGTACTTC

abundance: -
v_gene: TRBV28
j_gene: TRBJ2-1
len: 14
d_gene: TRBD2
CDR3aa: CSCGRAGMLWEQFF
CDR3nt: TGTTCTTGCGGGAGGGCCGGAATGCTGTGGGAGCAGTTCTTC

abundance: -
v_gene: TRBV4-1
j_gene: TRBJ1-2
len: 16
d_gene: -
CDR3aa: CASSPQVSGGGYGYTF
CDR3nt: TGCGCCAGCAGCCCTCAGGTGTCGGGGGGTGGCTATGGCTACACCTTC

abundance: -
v_gene: TRBV3-1/TRBV3-2
j_gene: TRBJ2-7
len: 14
d_gene: TRBD2
CDR3aa: CASSPLGGAYEQYF
CDR3nt: TGTGCCAGCAGCCCCCTGGGAGGGGCCTACGAGCAGTACTTC

abundance: -
v_gene: TRBV5-5
j_gene: TRBJ2-7
len: 15
d_gene: -
CDR3aa: CASRLAGGMGYEQYF
CDR3nt: TGTGCCAGCAGACTAGCTGGCGGGATGGGCTACGAGCAGTACTTC

abundance: few
v_gene: TRBV6-2/TRBV6-3
j_gene: TRBJ2-1
len: 15
d_gene: TRBD1
CDR3aa: CASSKGQKLYNEQFF
CDR3nt: TGTGCCAGCAGTAAGGGACAGAAACTTTACAATGAGCAGTTCTTC

abundance: -
v_gene: TRBV3-1/TRBV3-2
j_gene: TRBJ1-1
len: 14
d_gene: TRBD1
CDR3aa: CASSQGQQGTEAFF
CDR3nt: TGTGCCAGCAGCCAAGGCCAACAGGGGACTGAAGCTTTCTTT

abundance: -
v_gene: TRBV7-9
j_gene: TRBJ1-1
len: 14
d_gene: TRBD1
CDR3aa: CASTRGQVNTEAFF
CDR3nt: TGTGCCAGCACGAGGGGACAGGTGAACACTGAAGCTTTCTTT

abundance: -
v_gene: TRBV7-6
j_gene: TRBJ2-1
len: 18
d_gene: -
CDR3aa: CASSLVGSAGSSYNEQFF
CDR3nt: TGTGCCAGCAGCTTAGTTGGTTCCGCGGGCAGCTCCTACAATGAGCAGTTCTTC